Reported below is one TCR beta chain. Its matching antigen is unknown. The sample has other DNA sequences that encode this CDR3 too. Unmatched junction bases numbered 1, after V lost 2 bases and J lost 5 bases. Germline loops: CDR1 MDHEN, CDR2 SYDVKM. The CDR3 is 14 residues long. Naive CD8 isolation took CD45RO-negative cells positively selected for CCR7 and excluded terminally differentiated effector memory CD45RA+ cells. The study enrolled healthy HIV-negative adults without recent acute infections or vaccinations as donors. This specimen belongs to a study of shared clonotypes between healthy human individuals. Overall study context: The cohort had a couple of women and a few men, ages 18 to 49. The study's findings and limits: Clonotypes shared by all four sorted-subset donors had higher generation probabilities than non-shared clonotypes.

For sorted subsets, approximately 0.2 ug DNA per replicate equaled about 27,000 T cell genomes. The assay was immunoSEQ multiplex PCR, and TCRdb's table has in-frame clones only and misses some. This sample carries about 2 million clones, approximately 94% of them seen once, and the ten largest clones take 0.9% to 1.3%. The sequencing input was naive CD8+ T cells sorted from blood. The origin of this receptor is a man younger than 35 in good health. V is TRBV28 and J is TRBJ1-5; TRBD1 aligns across 9 bases. The CDR3 protein is CASSLRQGDQPQHF. Written as DNA, the CDR3 is TGTGCCAGCAGTTTACGACAGGGGGATCAGCCCCAGCATTTT.